The 21 T cell receptor beta chains below come from one sample, sequenced in a study of T cells expressing NK-cell markers. TCRdb re-analyzed the 5' RACE reads; it lists each CDR3 protein once, without DNA. This listing includes some 450,000 distinct CDR3 sequences. Sequenced input: blood T cells: a sorted CD56 or NKG2C T cell subset, CD4+ or CD8+ T cells, or bulk PBMC T cells (not recorded which). The origin of the receptors is a woman between 18 and 70 years old in good health.

The chain has TRBV4-2 and TRBJ2-1; TCRdb gives TRBD2 as the D gene, but with no DNA this cannot be confirmed. This CDR3 spans 14 amino acids. Germline V lookup: CDR1 LGHNA, CDR2 YNFKEQ. CDR3 sequence: CASSQGTSINEQFF.

The chain joins TRBV7-2 to TRBJ2-4. The CDR3 runs to 11 residues. CDR1 SGHTA and CDR2 FQGNSA come from the germline V gene. CDR3 residues: CASSSGYSQYF.

The chain couples TRBV12-3 or TRBV12-4 to TRBJ2-3; TCRdb names TRBD1, which stays unverified in the absence of DNA. This CDR3 spans 14 amino acids. The CDR3: CASNTGQRGDTQYF.

The chain is built from TRBV25-1 and TRBJ2-3; TCRdb reports TRBD2, a call that lacks DNA to check it against. The CDR3 is made up of 15 amino acids. Germline CDR1 reads MGHDK; CDR2 reads SYGVNS. The CDR3 reads CASSEWASGRAAQYF.

The chain is built from TRBV29-1 and TRBJ1-5; TCRdb names TRBD1, which stays unverified in the absence of DNA. Germline CDR1 is SQVTM and CDR2 is ANQGSEA. The CDR3 totals 17 residues. CDR3 loop: CSVGEGGQGAVPQPQHF.

The genes are TRBV29-1 and TRBJ2-3; TCRdb designates TRBD1, a call that cannot be tested without DNA. The germline gives CDR1 SQVTM, CDR2 ANQGSEA. The CDR3 contains 14 residues. The CDR3 sequence: CSVEQGKGADTQYF.

The chain recombines TRBV7-2 with TRBJ2-3. Germline V gene sequence: CDR1 SGHTA, CDR2 FQGNSA. The CDR3 covers 14 residues. This chain's CDR3 is CASSLGLAVAPQYF.

This chain joins TRBV5-6 and TRBJ1-6. The CDR3 totals 14 residues. CDR1 SGHDT and CDR2 YYEEEE come from the germline V gene. CDR3 residues: CASSLGPLTSPLHF.

This chain links TRBV29-1 with TRBJ2-7. The CDR3 consists of 13 residues. Germline CDR1 reads SQVTM; CDR2 reads ANQGSEA. CDR3 residues: CSVDSGAAYEQYF.

The V call is TRBV7-6, the J call TRBJ1-1; checking the TCRdb D call of TRBD1 is not possible without DNA. Looked up from germline, CDR1 is SGHVS and CDR2 is FNYEAQ. The CDR3 contains 15 residues. The CDR3 sequence is CASSHHGGMNTEAFF.

CDR3 sequence reads: CASSRQSTGSPLHF. This rearrangement joins TRBV7-3 to TRBJ1-6. CDR3 length: 14 amino acids. CDR1 SGHTA and CDR2 FQGTGA come from the germline V gene.

The rearrangement joins TRBV20-1 to TRBJ1-1. CDR1 and CDR2 (germline): DFQATT, SNEGSKA (reference sequence). The CDR3 loop spans 13 amino acids. The CDR3 reads CSADNGMNTEAFF.

This rearrangement joins TRBV6-5 to TRBJ2-3; TCRdb reports TRBD2, a call that lacks DNA to check it against. This CDR3 is built from 16 residues. The germline gives CDR1 MNHEY, CDR2 SVGAGI. CDR3 protein: CASSYGTSGFPDTQYF.

CDR3 loop: CASSFLASPYEQYF. The chain joins TRBV28 to TRBJ2-7; the D gene TCRdb calls, TRBD2, cannot be checked with no DNA. There are 14 residues in the CDR3. CDR1 MDHEN and CDR2 SYDVKM come from the germline V gene.

The V and J genes are TRBV28 and TRBJ2-7; TCRdb designates TRBD2, a call that cannot be tested without DNA. This CDR3 is 15 amino acids long. Germline CDR1 is MDHEN and CDR2 is SYDVKM. CDR3 region: CASSPSSARALEQYF.

This chain links TRBV4-3 with TRBJ2-3; lacking DNA, the TRBD2 call made by TCRdb goes unchecked. The CDR3 contains 16 residues. Germline V gives CDR1 LGHNA, CDR2 YSLEER. The CDR3 region is CASSQEGGRWADTQYF.

This chain links TRBV28 with TRBJ2-5; there is no DNA to check the TCRdb D call of TRBD1. This CDR3 comprises 14 residues. Germline CDR1 MDHEN, CDR2 SYDVKM. This CDR3 is CASSLPPFAGTQYF. The full variable domain, with the rest looked up from reference TRBV28 and TRBJ2-5, is DVKVTQSSRYLVKRTGEKVFLECVQDMDHENMFWYRQDPGLGLRLIYFSYDVKMKEKGDIPEGYSVSREKKERFSLILESASTNQTSMYLCASSLPPFAGTQYFGPGTRLLVL.

CDR3 region: CSTGRAHEQFF. J is TRBJ2-1 and V is TRBV29-1; TCRdb gives TRBD2 as the D gene, but with no DNA this cannot be confirmed. The V gene's germline CDR1 is SQVTM and CDR2 ANQGSEA. The CDR3 has 11 residues.

The gene calls are TRBV7-2 and TRBJ1-3; the D call of TRBD1 rests on TCRdb alone, since no DNA is present to check it. CDR3 size: 15 residues. Germline V lookup: CDR1 SGHTA, CDR2 FQGNSA. The CDR3 protein is CASSHRATSGNTIYF.

The chain uses TRBV29-1 and TRBJ1-3; the TRBD1 assignment by TCRdb is unverifiable without DNA. In germline, CDR1 is SQVTM, CDR2 ANQGSEA. CDR3 size: 14 residues. CDR3 loop: CSAAGQLSGNTIYF.

V and J are TRBV6-5 and TRBJ1-1; TCRdb designates TRBD1, a call that cannot be tested without DNA. Germline V CDR1 and CDR2: MNHEY, SVGAGI. This CDR3 contains 14 residues. CDR3 sequence: CASSYGDRGSEAFF.